Listed here are 27 T cell receptor beta chains from one sample, sequenced in a study of spatial heterogeneity in lung cancer. Indicated time point: sample taken at primary tumor resection. From the 5' RACE reads, TCRdb called clonotypes with MiXCR, one entry per CDR3 protein. The table shows 24,000 or so distinct CDR3 sequences, with 3% to 3.5% occurring only once. Specimen: PBMCs, collected at surgery. These receptor sequences come from a female donor with early-stage non-small cell lung cancer.

This clonotype was seen repeatedly, ten times or more. The chain recombines TRBV27 with TRBJ2-7; 9 nucleotides match TRBD1. With V trimmed by 4 bases and J by 2 bases, 12 bases remained unmatched. CDR1 MNHEY and CDR2 SMNVEV come from the germline V gene (reference sequence). This CDR3 is built from 17 residues. CDR3 sequence: CASSSRFRDRAPYEQYF. CDR3 in DNA: TGTGCCAGCAGTTCCCGATTCCGGGACAGGGCACCCTACGAGCAGTACTTC.

This clonotype was recorded many times. The gene calls are TRBV27 and TRBJ2-1, with D possibly being TRBD1 (6 bases). The CDR3 covers 13 residues. Germline V gene data show CDR1 as MNHEY and CDR2 as SMNVEV (reference sequence). The ends were cut back, 9 bases at V and 0 bases at J, with 9 bases in the middle. CDR3 amino acids: CASATGSYNEQFF. CDR3 nucleotide sequence: TGTGCCAGTGCGACAGGCTCCTACAATGAGCAGTTCTTC.

This clonotype was seen only a few times. The rearrangement uses TRBV15 and TRBJ1-5; weak D call: TRBD1 (6 bases). Germline V gene sequence: CDR1 LNHNV, CDR2 YYDKDF (reference sequence). V dropped 2 bases and J dropped 0 bases, with 11 bases sitting between them. The CDR3 is made up of 16 amino acids. This CDR3 is CATSRKKGDSNQPQHF. CDR3 nucleotides: TGTGCCACCAGCAGAAAGAAGGGGGATAGCAATCAGCCCCAGCATTTT.

This clonotype has at least ten counts. The chain employs TRBV20-1 and TRBJ2-2, with D tentatively TRBD1 or TRBD2 (5 bases each). The V end lost 8 bases, the J end lost 6 bases, and 13 bases lay between the germline ends. The CDR3 extends over 12 amino acids. Looked up from germline, CDR1 is DFQATT and CDR2 is SNEGSKA (reference sequence). CDR3 in amino acids: CSSSQGPGELFF. The CDR3 DNA reads as TGCAGTTCCTCGCAGGGACCCGGGGAGCTGTTTTTT.

This clonotype has ten or more counts. V usage is TRBV18 and J usage is TRBJ2-7, with D possibly matching TRBD2 (5 bases). The CDR3 runs to 12 residues. CDR1 KGHSH and CDR2 LQKENI come from the germline V gene. V lost 2 bases, J lost 6 bases, and 8 bases lay in between. The CDR3 loop reads CASSPYAGEQYF. CDR3 nucleotides: TGTGCCAGCTCACCATACGCGGGCGAGCAGTACTTC. The full variable domain, with the rest looked up from reference TRBV18 and TRBJ2-7, is NAGVMQNPRHLVRRRGQEARLRCSPMKGHSHVYWYRQLPEEGLKFMVYLQKENIIDESGMPKERFSAEFPKEGPSILRIQQVVRGDSAAYFCASSPYAGEQYFGPGTRLTVT.

This clonotype was counted ten times or more. The genes are TRBV24-1 and TRBJ2-7, with a possible D match to TRBD1 (5 bases). Germline assignment: CDR1 KGHDR and CDR2 SFDVKD. The CDR3 spans 12 residues. Trimming took 1 base from V and 6 from J, leaving 6 bases between them. CDR3 sequence: CATSDFQGEQYF. In DNA form, the CDR3 reads TGTGCCACCAGTGATTTTCAGGGCGAGCAGTACTTC.

In this sample, this clonotype turned up many times. The V gene is TRBV12-3 or TRBV12-4, the J gene TRBJ2-1; D uncertain. The CDR3 extends over 12 amino acids. Trimming cost V 2 bases and J 8 bases, with 7 bases left between them. DNA for the CDR3: TGTGCCAGCAGTTTACAAACCGATGAGCAGTTCTTC. It yields the protein CASSLQTDEQFF.

This clonotype appeared many times. The chain combines TRBV4-1 with TRBJ2-1; 11 nucleotides agree with TRBD1. Germline V CDR1 and CDR2: MGHRA, YSYEKL. J gave up 2 bases and V 3 bases, and 0 bases lay outside the gene matches. The CDR3 is 15 residues long. The CDR3: CASSQGQGAYNEQFF. The CDR3 DNA reads as TGCGCCAGCAGCCAGGGACAGGGGGCCTACAATGAGCAGTTCTTC.

This sequence joins TRBV4-2 and TRBJ1-2, with D tentatively TRBD1 (5 bases). V lost 1 base to trimming and J lost 6 bases, with 12 bases between them. CDR1 is LGHNA, CDR2 YNFKEQ, per germline. The CDR3 contains 14 residues. The CDR3 loop reads CASSQVGTTDGYTF. The CDR3 coding sequence is TGTGCCAGCAGCCAAGTAGGGACGACGGATGGCTACACCTTC.

This clonotype was picked up many times. For the CDR3, the DNA is TGCAGTGCTAGCCCTAGCGGGAGGAGAGGGGAGCAGTACTTC. Protein product: CSASPSGRRGEQYF. This chain joins TRBV20-1 and TRBJ2-7; 11 bases line up with TRBD2. The CDR3 is 14 amino acids. Germline CDR1 reads DFQATT; CDR2 reads SNEGSKA (reference sequence). Germline trimming cut 3 bases from V and 7 bases from J; bases unmatched to any gene: 8.

This clonotype was counted many times. The chain combines TRBV7-2 with TRBJ2-2, with 10 bases fitting TRBD1. After removal of 6 bases from V and 7 bases from J, the junction contained 11 bases not matched to a gene. The CDR3 sequence is 16 residues long. Germline loops: CDR1 SGHTA, CDR2 FQGNSA. The CDR3 region is CASRSPGQGYGGELFF. CDR3 nucleotide sequence: TGTGCCAGCAGATCTCCGGGACAGGGGTATGGCGGGGAGCTGTTTTTT.

The sample holds many counts of this clonotype. The V call is TRBV7-9, the J call TRBJ2-1; D unclear. Looked up from germline, CDR1 is SEHNR and CDR2 is FQNEAQ (reference sequence). CDR3 length: 12 amino acids. V lost 5 bases to trimming and J lost 4 bases, with 6 bases between them. CDR3 residues: CASSPDYNEQFF. CDR3 nucleotides: TGTGCCAGCAGCCCGGATTACAATGAGCAGTTCTTC.

The rearrangement uses TRBV6-2 or TRBV6-3 and TRBJ1-2; possible D gene TRBD1, 6 bases. CDR1 and CDR2 from the germline V gene are MNHEY and SVGEGT. The CDR3 extends over 15 amino acids. V was cut by 0 bases and J by 4 bases, with 12 bases left in between. The CDR3 region has the DNA TGTGCCAGCAGTTACTCTTTGCAGGGGCTCTATGGCTACACCTTC. Protein: CASSYSLQGLYGYTF.

This clonotype occurred many times. V and J are TRBV7-8 and TRBJ2-1; possibly TRBD2 for D (5 bases). The V gene's germline CDR1 is SGHVS and CDR2 FQNEAQ. Trimming stripped 2 bases from V and 2 bases from J, with 16 bases between. The CDR3 has 17 amino acids. As DNA, the CDR3 is TGTGCCAGCAGCTTATTTACAAGCGGCAACACCTACAATGAGCAGTTCTTC. Translation: CASSLFTSGNTYNEQFF. Complete variable domain (other parts from reference TRBV7-8 and TRBJ2-1): GAGVSQSPRYKVAKRGQDVALRCDPISGHVSLFWYQQALGQGPEFLTYFQNEAQLDKSGLPSDRFFAERPEGSVSTLKIQRTQQEDSAVYLCASSLFTSGNTYNEQFFGPGTRLTVL.

Ten or more counts support this clonotype. The chain links TRBV6-4 to TRBJ2-1; D is perhaps TRBD1 (5 bases). V dropped 8 bases and J dropped 7 bases, with 12 bases sitting between them. Germline values: CDR1 MRHNA, CDR2 SNTAGT. This CDR3 has 12 residues. CDR3 bases: TGTGCCAGCGGGGCTAGTTGGAATGAGCAGTTCTTC. Translation gives CASGASWNEQFF.

This clonotype appeared many times. The chain has TRBV28 and TRBJ1-5; perhaps TRBD1 as D (5 bases). V dropped 5 bases and J dropped 4 bases, with 12 bases sitting between them. Germline CDR1 MDHEN, CDR2 SYDVKM. CDR3 length equals 14 residues. The DNA of the CDR3 is TGTGCCAGCAGTGTTCCGGGGCCTAATCAGCCCCAGCATTTT. This codes for CASSVPGPNQPQHF.

The sample holds many counts of this clonotype. V is TRBV29-1 and J is TRBJ2-3; D possibly corresponds to TRBD2 (6 bases). This CDR3 spans 16 amino acids. Germline V gene sequence: CDR1 SQVTM, CDR2 ANQGSEA. V lost 6 bases, J lost 1 base, and 20 bases lay in between. CDR3 in DNA: TGCAGCGTCGCTTCGGTAAGCGGGTCCGGCACAGATACGCAGTATTTT. This sequence encodes CSVASVSGSGTDTQYF.

Many counts were recorded for this clonotype. The chain joins TRBV5-5 to TRBJ2-7; 7 bases line up with TRBD1. The CDR3 runs 15 residues. The germline V gene has CDR1 SGHKS and CDR2 YYEKEE (reference sequence). J gave up 3 bases and V 3 bases, and 9 bases lay outside the gene matches. This CDR3 reads CASSSIRDRLYEQYF. The DNA of the CDR3 is TGTGCCAGCAGCTCGATCCGGGACAGACTCTACGAGCAGTACTTC.

This clonotype was found many times. J is TRBJ2-1 and V is TRBV12-3 or TRBV12-4; 12 nucleotides line up with TRBD2. Losses at the gene ends were 3 bases for V and 0 bases for J; bases not matched to a gene: 12. This CDR3 is 20 amino acids long. The DNA for the CDR3 is TGTGCCAGCAGTTTCCGTGAGCTCGGACTAGCGGGATACTCCTACAATGAGCAGTTCTTC. This codes for CASSFRELGLAGYSYNEQFF.

This clonotype was counted ten times or more. This rearrangement joins TRBV7-9 to TRBJ2-1; 13 bases fit TRBD2. The V gene's germline CDR1 is SEHNR and CDR2 FQNEAQ (reference sequence). The trim removed 4 bases at V and 7 bases at J, leaving 13 bases unmatched. The CDR3 has 18 amino acids. The CDR3 DNA reads TGTGCCAGCAGCTCGGGACTAGCGGGACGCAGGAGGACGAATGAGCAGTTCTTC. This gives the protein CASSSGLAGRRRTNEQFF.

The gene calls are TRBV20-1 and TRBJ2-1, with D unclear. CDR3 length: 14 residues. Trimming shortened V by 5 bases and J by 0 bases, and 11 bases separated the two germline ends. Per germline, CDR1 DFQATT and CDR2 SNEGSKA (reference sequence). The CDR3 region is CSARIGHSYNEQFF. For the CDR3, the DNA is TGCAGTGCTCGCATAGGGCACTCCTACAATGAGCAGTTCTTC.

In its sample, this clonotype was seen many times. The chain is built from TRBV6-2 or TRBV6-3 and TRBJ2-7; 7 bases match TRBD2. Germline assignment: CDR1 MNHEY and CDR2 SVGEGT. With 0 bases clipped from V and 2 bases from J, the junction kept 4 bases outside the gene matches. The CDR3 runs to 15 residues. The CDR3 DNA follows: TGTGCCAGCAGTTACTCGACTAGCCGGGCCTACGAGCAGTACTTC. Translating gives CASSYSTSRAYEQYF.

This clonotype was seen ten or more times. This rearrangement joins TRBV20-1 to TRBJ2-7; D is unclear. Germline CDR1 is DFQATT and CDR2 is SNEGSKA (reference sequence). Trimming took off 0 bases at V and 0 bases at J, with 15 bases between the two ends. The CDR3 has 16 residues. This CDR3 reads CSARDQTGSRSYEQYF. The CDR3 DNA follows: TGCAGTGCTAGAGATCAGACGGGTAGTCGCTCCTACGAGCAGTACTTC.

Many counts were recorded for this clonotype. The gene calls are TRBV15 and TRBJ2-7; no clear D gene. The CDR3 loop spans 13 amino acids. Trimming pared 0 bases from V and 0 bases from J, leaving 3 bases between. From germline, CDR1 is LNHNV and CDR2 YYDKDF (reference sequence). The CDR3 nucleotides are TGTGCCACCAGCAGAGATCTCTCCTACGAGCAGTACTTC. Translation gives CATSRDLSYEQYF.

This clonotype was counted at least ten times. This chain joins TRBV20-1 and TRBJ2-1, with 7 positions matching TRBD2. V was pared by 5 bases and J by 8 bases, with 12 bases of the junction left unmatched. Per the germline V gene, CDR1 is DFQATT and CDR2 is SNEGSKA (reference sequence). The CDR3 consists of 14 residues. The CDR3 DNA is TGCAGTGCTCCAAAGCGGGACCCGTCCGATGAGCAGTTCTTC. Translation gives CSAPKRDPSDEQFF.

Many counts were recorded for this clonotype. The chain is built from TRBV30 and TRBJ1-1; D is unresolved. Trimming pared 2 bases from V and 4 bases from J, leaving 5 bases between. The CDR3 spans 11 residues. CDR1 and CDR2 from the germline V gene are GTSNPN and SVGIG (reference sequence). Written as DNA, the CDR3 is TGTGCCTGGAGTTGGCCCACTGAAGCTTTCTTT. It translates to CAWSWPTEAFF.

This clonotype was observed many times. J is TRBJ2-7 and V is TRBV7-9; possibly TRBD1 for D (5 bases). V dropped 2 bases and J dropped 5 bases, with 16 bases sitting between them. Germline CDR1 is SEHNR and CDR2 is FQNEAQ (reference sequence). This CDR3 spans 15 amino acids. The CDR3 loop reads CASSLSARDFHEQYF. The CDR3 nucleotides read TGTGCCAGCAGCTTAAGTGCCAGGGATTTCCACGAGCAGTACTTC.